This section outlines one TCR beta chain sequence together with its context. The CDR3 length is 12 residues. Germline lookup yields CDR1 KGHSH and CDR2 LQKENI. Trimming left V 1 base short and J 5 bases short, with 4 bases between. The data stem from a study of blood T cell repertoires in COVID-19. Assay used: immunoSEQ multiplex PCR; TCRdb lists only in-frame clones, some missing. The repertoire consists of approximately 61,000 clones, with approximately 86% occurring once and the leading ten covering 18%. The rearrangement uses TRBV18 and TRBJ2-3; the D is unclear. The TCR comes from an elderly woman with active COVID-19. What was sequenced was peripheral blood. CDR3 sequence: CASSPREDTQYF. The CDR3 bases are TGTGCCAGCTCACCACGCGAAGATACGCAGTATTTT.